This T cell receptor beta chain is from a study of blood T cell repertoires in COVID-19 (dated by TCRdb to the early 2020s). For context, the study as a whole: The collaborator samples originated in the United States, Italy and Spain and spanned the acute and convalescent phases of COVID-19. The prospective study material was composed of cDNA or gDNA derived from T cells, B-cell-depleted T cells, or PBMCs. The dataset comprised deeply sampled blood TCRbeta repertoires from subjects exposed to, actively infected with, or recovered from COVID-19. The repertoires were released in a freely available public database intended as a resource for research on the immune response to SARS-CoV-2. Samples were obtained from the ongoing ImmuneRACE study (first 160 participants) and from about 1,300 subjects provided by 6 global collaborators. A de-identified subject ID, COVID-19 status, age in years and sex were almost always included in the sample metadata. Where available, HLA class I and class II types were obtained from metadata supplied by the sample provider rather than from assay-based typing. The full study reports these points: The quantity of clinical and demographic metadata differed by source and by participant and was supplied without curation.

The collaborating institutions used their own protocols to collect whole blood in K2EDTA tubes. For TCRbeta analysis, collaborators shipped samples as frozen whole blood, isolated PBMCs, or DNA extracted from either of those sample types. In the germline V gene, CDR1 corresponds to SNHLY and CDR2 to FYNNEI. Reading from cysteine to phenylalanine, the CDR3 counts 14 amino acids. Only CDR3 DNA remains: 42 bases, in frame from the first base. Cut back by 1 base and 6 bases, the V and J ends lie 10 bases apart. TCRbeta CDR3 regions were amplified from genomic DNA using the immunoSEQ Assay, a bias-controlled multiplex PCR. On the study's bioinformatics: Nucleated cell counts per sample were estimated from amplification of reference gene primers within the assay. To quantify the absolute abundance of each unique TCRbeta CDR3 rearrangement, sequence reads were collapsed and filtered. Productive Simpson clonality was computed per sample as the square root of Simpson's diversity index over productive rearrangements. The clones in this table, taken by TCRdb from immuneACCESS, are in-frame only. Not every clone is retained; where verified, under half of the shortfall comes from an unresolved V gene, and the cause of the rest is unknown. From that table come the V and J calls and clone size; the DNA was used to work out D and trimming. The sample table contains about 190,000 clones; only one count was recorded for approximately 91% of them. The ten largest clones capture around 7% of the sample.

On this clone: Its binding antigen is unknown. The input lacks base qualities; no much larger clone sits a single base away.

Sequenced: peripheral blood. This TCR was recovered from a man aged 40-55 years with acute or convalescent COVID-19. The chain is made from TRBV2 and TRBJ1-5; the D gene is perhaps TRBD1, on 5 matching bases. The DNA reads TGTGCCAGCAGTGAAGGCAGGGAAGCTCAGCCCCAGCATTTT. Translated, this is CASSEGREAQPQHF.